This T cell receptor beta chain is drawn from a study of CD8+ T cells in alopecia areata. RNA was extracted and reverse transcribed into cDNA as the sequencing template. Repertoires were generated with immunoSEQ multiplex PCR, while TCRdb's copy carries only in-frame clones and drops some. This sample has 150,000 to 200,000 clones, with approximately 57% found just once. Germline lookup yields CDR1 SGHVS and CDR2 FQNEAQ. The CDR3 covers 15 residues. J was trimmed by 10 bases and V by 1 base; bases with no gene match: 4. A remark on this clone: What it recognizes is unknown.

Sample treatment: oral pan-JAK inhibitor, 5-10 mg twice daily. The investigators collected lesional scalp punch biopsies and peripheral blood from alopecia areata patients. Regarding the study as a whole: Normal scalp showed lower clonality than lesional scalp, especially alopecia totalis/universalis. Against the mouse data, patients shared TCRs less clearly, possibly for HLA reasons. A single nonresponder leaves the baseline CD8+ expansion link to response uncertain.

This receptor was taken from a human donor with alopecia areata. The chain combines TRBV7-8 with TRBJ1-6, with TRBD1 identical over 10 bases. Here the sequenced sample was CD4+ T cells sorted from blood, taken at week 24, from a patient treated with tofacitinib. This chain's CDR3 is CASSLVGTGESPLHF. For the CDR3, the DNA is TGTGCCAGCAGCTTAGTCGGGACAGGGGAATCACCCCTCCACTTT.